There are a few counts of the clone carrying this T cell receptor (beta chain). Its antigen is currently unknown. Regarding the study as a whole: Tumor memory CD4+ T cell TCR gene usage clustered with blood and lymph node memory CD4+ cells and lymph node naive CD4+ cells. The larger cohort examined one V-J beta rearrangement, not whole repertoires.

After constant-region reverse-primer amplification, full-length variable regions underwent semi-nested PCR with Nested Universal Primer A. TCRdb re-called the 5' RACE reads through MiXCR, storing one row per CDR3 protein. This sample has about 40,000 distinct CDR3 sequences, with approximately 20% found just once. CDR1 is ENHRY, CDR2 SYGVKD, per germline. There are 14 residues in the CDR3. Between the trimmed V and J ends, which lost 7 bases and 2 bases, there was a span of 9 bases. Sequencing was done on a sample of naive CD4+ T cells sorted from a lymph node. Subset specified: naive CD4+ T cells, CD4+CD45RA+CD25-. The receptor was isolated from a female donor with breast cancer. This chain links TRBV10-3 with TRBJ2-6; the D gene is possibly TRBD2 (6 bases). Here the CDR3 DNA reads TGTGCCATCACAGGAGGGGCTGGGGCCAACGTCCTGACTTTC. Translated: CAITGGAGANVLTF.